A single sample is the source of the 12 T cell receptor beta chains below, sequenced in a study of T cell responses to AZD1222 COVID-19 vaccine. TCRdb's copy holds only in-frame clones and misses some; the assay was immunoSEQ multiplex PCR. This table has some 120,000 clones, about 90% appearing once. Sample: peripheral blood, taken on day 0 of AZD1222 vaccination. The origin of the receptors is an adult in good health.

The V gene is TRBV5-1, the J gene TRBJ1-1; tentatively, D is TRBD1 (5 bases). V lost 4 bases and J 0 bases, leaving 13 bases between the germline ends. The germline CDR1 and CDR2 sequences are SGHRS and YFSETQ. CDR3 length: 15 amino acids. In nucleotides, the CDR3 is TGCGCCAGCAGCAGGGAAGGGGCTGTGAACACTGAAGCTTTCTTT. This gives the protein CASSREGAVNTEAFF.

The gene calls are TRBV5-1 and TRBJ2-2; TRBD2 aligns across 8 bases. The CDR3 runs 16 residues. The junction had 8 bases not matched to a gene; V was cut back by 4 bases and J by 3 bases. Germline V CDR1 and CDR2: SGHRS, YFSETQ. CDR3: CASSQTGGIDTGELFF. CDR3 in DNA: TGCGCCAGCAGCCAGACGGGGGGGATTGACACCGGGGAGCTGTTTTTT.

The chain recombines TRBV2 with TRBJ1-2; D is unclear. Germline values: CDR1 SNHLY, CDR2 FYNNEI. This CDR3 region has 12 residues. V was cut by 4 bases and J by 4 bases, with 7 bases left in between. The CDR3 DNA sequence: TGTGCCAGCAGTGTAGGGCGCTATGGCTACACCTTC. This translates into CASSVGRYGYTF.

V is TRBV10-2 and J is TRBJ1-2; D not certain. The ends were cut back, 6 bases at V and 1 base at J, with 6 bases in the middle. The CDR3 is 12 amino acids. From germline, CDR1 is WSHSY and CDR2 SAAADI. CDR3 amino acids: CASRGSNYGYTF. The DNA for the CDR3 is TGCGCCAGCAGGGGCAGTAACTATGGCTACACCTTC.

To note about this clone: Other DNA sequences in the same sample also yield this CDR3. V gene TRBV19 combines with J gene TRBJ1-4; D might be TRBD1 (5 bases). In germline, CDR1 is LNHDA, CDR2 SQIVND (reference sequence). The CDR3 consists of 13 residues. V lost 5 bases and J lost 7, with 11 bases in between. The CDR3 loop reads CASSLRGAEKLFF. CDR3 DNA sequence: TGTGCCAGTAGTCTCCGCGGGGCTGAAAAACTGTTTTTT.

The chain uses TRBV7-2 and TRBJ2-2; weak D call: TRBD1 (5 bases). The CDR3 extends over 16 amino acids. V was clipped by 0 bases and J by 4 bases, with 12 bases between them. Germline V gene lookup returns CDR1 SGHTA and CDR2 FQGNSA. CDR3 protein: CASSLARTPSTGELFF. The CDR3 nucleotides read TGTGCCAGCAGCTTAGCCCGGACACCCAGCACCGGGGAGCTGTTTTTT.

The chain couples TRBV6-5 to TRBJ2-7, with D possibly matching TRBD2 (5 bases). The V end lost 5 bases, the J end lost 10 bases, and 12 bases lay between the germline ends. This CDR3 is 11 amino acids long. Germline V gene lookup returns CDR1 MNHEY and CDR2 SVGAGI. The CDR3 spells CASSPGLLQYF. The CDR3 nucleotides are TGTGCCAGCAGTCCCGGACTCCTCCAGTACTTC.

The rearrangement joins TRBV5-6 to TRBJ2-7; D is perhaps TRBD2 (5 bases). The V and J ends lost 0 bases and 1 base respectively, with 11 bases between them. The germline CDR1 and CDR2 sequences are SGHDT and YYEEEE. This CDR3 is 15 amino acids long. CDR3 DNA sequence: TGTGCCAGCAGCTTGGCCCCGGGAACTTCCTACGAGCAGTACTTC. It specifies CASSLAPGTSYEQYF. The full variable domain, in which reference TRBV5-6 and TRBJ2-7 provide the parts outside the CDR3, is DAGVTQSPTHLIKTRGQQVTLRCSPKSGHDTVSWYQQALGQGPQFIFQYYEEEERQRGNFPDRFSGHQFPNYSSELNVNALLLGDSALYLCASSLAPGTSYEQYFGPGTRLTVT.

The chain uses TRBV29-1 and TRBJ2-7; 7 nucleotides agree with TRBD2. The CDR3 runs 17 residues. Germline CDR1 is SQVTM and CDR2 is ANQGSEA. V shed 4 bases, J shed 3 bases, and the junction held 18 bases outside the gene matches. The CDR3 region has the DNA TGCAGCGTTGGGGGCTTTTCTAGGGCGGGAGAGGTCTACGAGCAGTACTTC. Its translation is CSVGGFSRAGEVYEQYF.

The V gene is TRBV6-5, the J gene TRBJ2-5; D is ambiguous. The V end lost 7 bases, the J end lost 5 bases, and 20 bases lay between the germline ends. This CDR3 spans 15 amino acids. In germline, CDR1 is MNHEY, CDR2 SVGAGI. CDR3 residues: CASKAYLRATETQYF. The CDR3, as DNA: TGTGCCAGCAAGGCGTACCTGCGAGCAACGGAGACCCAGTACTTC.

J is TRBJ1-1 and V is TRBV7-3, with D maybe TRBD1 (5 bases). CDR1 and CDR2 from the germline V gene are SGHTA and FQGTGA. The V end was cut by 2 bases, the J end by 4 bases, with 8 bases between. This CDR3 contains 13 residues. The DNA of the CDR3 is TGTGCCAGCAGCTTATCCGGGACCACTGAAGCTTTCTTT. Its protein is CASSLSGTTEAFF.

V gene TRBV18 combines with J gene TRBJ1-1; 8 nucleotides align to TRBD1. This CDR3 contains 15 residues. Looked up from germline, CDR1 is KGHSH and CDR2 is LQKENI. The V segment lost 2 bases and the J segment 1 base; nucleotides outside the gene matches: 3. Written as DNA, the CDR3 is TGTGCCAGCTCACCAATTGACAGGGGGAACACTGAAGCTTTCTTT. It encodes CASSPIDRGNTEAFF.